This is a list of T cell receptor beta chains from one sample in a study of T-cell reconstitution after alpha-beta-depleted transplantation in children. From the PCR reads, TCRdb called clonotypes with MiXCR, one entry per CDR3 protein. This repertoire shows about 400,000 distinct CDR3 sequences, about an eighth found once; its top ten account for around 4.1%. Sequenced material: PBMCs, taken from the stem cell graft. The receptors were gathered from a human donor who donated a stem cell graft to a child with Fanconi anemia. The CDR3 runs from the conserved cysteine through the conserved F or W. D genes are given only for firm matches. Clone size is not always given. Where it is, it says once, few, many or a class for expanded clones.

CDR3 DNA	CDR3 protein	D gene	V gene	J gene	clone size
TGTGCCAGCAGCGACTGGACCTCCTACAATGAGCAGTTCTTC	CASSDWTSYNEQFF	-	TRBV5-6	TRBJ2-1	many
TGTGCCAGCAGCCCAACACGCGCCGCTAGAGGGACCCAGTACTTC	CASSPTRAARGTQYF	-	TRBV7-2	TRBJ2-5	many
TGCGCCAGCAGCCAAGATCCCGACAGGGTCGGGGCCAACGTCCTGACTTTC	CASSQDPDRVGANVLTF	TRBD1	TRBV4-3	TRBJ2-6	many
TGCGCCAGCAGCCTCACAGGGGGCGCAGGGGCTTTCTTT	CASSLTGGAGAFF	TRBD1	TRBV4-3	TRBJ1-1	many
TGTGCCAGCAGTTACTCGCAGGGGGCGGGGACAGATACGCAGTATTTT	CASSYSQGAGTDTQYF	TRBD1	TRBV6-5	TRBJ2-3	-
TGTGCCAGTAAAGGGACCCCGGCTTCAGGCGAGCAGTACTTC	CASKGTPASGEQYF	-	TRBV19	TRBJ2-7	-
TGCGCCAGCAGCCCAGAACTTGGCGACTACGAGCAGTACTTC	CASSPELGDYEQYF	-	TRBV5-1	TRBJ2-7	many
TGTGCCAGCAGCGGAGACGGCAGGGCAGACTATGGCTACACCTTC	CASSGDGRADYGYTF	-	TRBV5-6	TRBJ1-2	-
TGTGCCAGCAGTTTACTGGGGGCGTGGGAGACCCAGTACTTC	CASSLLGAWETQYF	-	TRBV12-3/TRBV12-4	TRBJ2-5	few
TGTGCCAGCAGCCAAAGGCGGAATTCACCCCTCCACTTT	CASSQRRNSPLHF	-	TRBV14	TRBJ1-6	few
TGCGCCAGCAGCCAAGAGTTGGGACAGGGGGCAGATACGCAGTATTTT	CASSQELGQGADTQYF	TRBD1	TRBV4-3	TRBJ2-3	-
TGCGCCAGCAGCCAAGATTGGAACGGGGAGAACACTGAAGCTTTCTTT	CASSQDWNGENTEAFF	-	TRBV4-3	TRBJ1-1	few
TGCAGTGCTAGAGACTACAGTAACACCGGGGAGCTGTTTTTT	CSARDYSNTGELFF	-	TRBV20-1	TRBJ2-2	few
TGTGCCAGCAGTTCGCGCAGGGACCGCTCGAACACTGAAGCTTTCTTT	CASSSRRDRSNTEAFF	-	TRBV5-5	TRBJ1-1	many
TGTGCCAGCAGGACCGGGACAACCGACTACACCTTC	CASRTGTTDYTF	-	TRBV6-2/TRBV6-3	TRBJ1-2	few
TGTGCCAGCAGTTCCGGGACGGAGGTTTGGGAGGAGCAGTTCTTC	CASSSGTEVWEEQFF	-	TRBV28	TRBJ2-1	-
TGTGCCAGCAGTATATTAGGTGATACGAACACTGAAGCTTTCTTT	CASSILGDTNTEAFF	-	TRBV6-1	TRBJ1-1	few
TGTGCCAGCAGCCCTTCGCCAGGGAACACTGAAGCTTTCTTT	CASSPSPGNTEAFF	-	TRBV6-4	TRBJ1-1	few
TGCGCCAGCAGCTTGGGGGGCTACGAGCAGTACTTC	CASSLGGYEQYF	-	TRBV5-1	TRBJ2-7	many
TGCAGTGCTCGAGTCGGGGGCTTCAACACTGAAGCTTTCTTT	CSARVGGFNTEAFF	-	TRBV20-1	TRBJ1-1	few
TGCAGTGCGCCCGGGTTAACGAACACTGAAGCTTTCTTT	CSAPGLTNTEAFF	-	TRBV20-1	TRBJ1-1	few
TGTGCCAGCAGCTTAGTCGGGACTAGCGGGGGCGTAAGCTCCTACAATGAGCAGTTCTTC	CASSLVGTSGGVSSYNEQFF	TRBD2	TRBV11-2	TRBJ2-1	-
TGCGCCAGCAGCTCCCGAACCAGGGGAGAGCAGTACTTC	CASSSRTRGEQYF	-	TRBV5-1	TRBJ2-7	-
TGTGCCAGCAGCACCGACAGGGGGAGAGCTTTCTTT	CASSTDRGRAFF	TRBD1	TRBV7-9	TRBJ1-1	few
TGTGCCAGCAGCTTCGTCAACACAGATACGCAGTATTTT	CASSFVNTDTQYF	-	TRBV7-9	TRBJ2-3	few
TGCGCCAGCAGTGTGGGGAGTCCAGGTAGTAGAACTGAAGCTTTCTTT	CASSVGSPGSRTEAFF	-	TRBV10-2	TRBJ1-1	-
TGTGCCAGCAGTTTTGGGCAGTACACAGATACGCAGTATTTT	CASSFGQYTDTQYF	-	TRBV12-3/TRBV12-4	TRBJ2-3	many
TGTGCCAGCAGTTTAGGGGGGAATCATTCACCCCTCCACTTT	CASSLGGNHSPLHF	-	TRBV12-3/TRBV12-4	TRBJ1-6	many
TGCAGTGCTTGGTCGGGGGAAGGGACCGGGGAGCTGTTTTTT	CSAWSGEGTGELFF	-	TRBV20-1	TRBJ2-2	-
TGTGCCAGCAGTTTTGGGGGGTTAGGATACGAGCAGTACTTC	CASSFGGLGYEQYF	-	TRBV27	TRBJ2-7	many
TGTGCTAGCAGCTTAGATCTGGCTAGCGGCTCGAACACCGGGGAGCTGTTTTTT	CASSLDLASGSNTGELFF	TRBD2	TRBV7-7	TRBJ2-2	-
TGCGCCAGCAGCCCCAATAGAGGCGGGGAGCTGTTTTTT	CASSPNRGGELFF	-	TRBV5-1	TRBJ2-2	-
TGTGCCAGCAACCAACGCAGCGGGGGTGGCACAGATACGCAGTATTTT	CASNQRSGGGTDTQYF	TRBD2	TRBV5-4	TRBJ2-3	-
TGTGCCAGCAGCGAAGGGAGAGCGGGGGGGCCGGAGACCCAGTACTTC	CASSEGRAGGPETQYF	TRBD2	TRBV5-5	TRBJ2-5	few
TGCGCCAGGACCCCACTACCATTGGAGGGAACCTATGGCTACACCTTC	CARTPLPLEGTYGYTF	-	TRBV5-1	TRBJ1-2	few